Sequencing of this T cell receptor (beta chain) was carried out in a study of blood T cell repertoires in COVID-19. For the study at large: Collection of acute and convalescent COVID-19 samples took place in the United States, Italy and Spain.

Produced via immunoSEQ multiplex PCR; TCRdb's table is partial and in-frame only. Counted here are over 100,000 clones, around 86% occurring once; the ten biggest clones make up roughly a tenth. In germline, CDR1 is MNHEY, CDR2 SMNVEV (reference sequence). J was trimmed by 4 bases and V by 6 bases; bases with no gene match: 11. The CDR3 is made up of 15 amino acids. V usage is TRBV27 and J usage is TRBJ2-7; 8 positions match TRBD1. The material sequenced was peripheral blood. The TCR originated in an elderly man with acute or convalescent COVID-19. The CDR3 coding sequence is TGTGCCAGCAGCCAGGGGGCGCTTACTGCATACGAGCAGTACTTC. It codes for CASSQGALTAYEQYF.